The 5 T cell receptor beta chains in this list originate from one sample, sequenced in a study of T cell changes during pregnancy in multiple sclerosis. The assay was immunoSEQ multiplex PCR, and TCRdb's table has in-frame clones only and misses some. The repertoire holds tens of thousands of clones, with roughly 94% as singletons. The source material was CD8+ T cells from peripheral blood mononuclear cells, sampled before pregnancy. These receptors were obtained from a female donor with multiple sclerosis, enrolled in a pregnancy study.

The table lists this clone with a count of one. The genes are TRBV28 and TRBJ2-3, with 8 bases identical to TRBD1. Germline V lookup: CDR1 MDHEN, CDR2 SYDVKM. The CDR3 is 18 residues long. J gave up 1 base and V 3 bases, and 12 bases lay outside the gene matches. CDR3 residues: CASSLIDRGVQGTDTQYF. DNA for the CDR3: TGTGCCAGCAGTTTGATTGACAGGGGAGTGCAGGGCACAGATACGCAGTATTTT.

CDR3 nucleotide sequence: TGTGCCAGCAGCCTATCTACAGGGGACTACGAGCAGTACTTC. This codes for CASSLSTGDYEQYF. This chain links TRBV7-7 with TRBJ2-7, with 7 bases lining up with TRBD1. Germline V gene data show CDR1 as SSHAT and CDR2 as FNYEAQ (reference sequence). The V and J ends lost 5 bases and 3 bases, in that order; junction bases with no gene match: 7. There are 14 residues in the CDR3.

The chain carries TRBV7-9 and TRBJ1-1, with TRBD1 as a possible D gene (6 bases). V was pared by 5 bases and J by 11 bases, with 15 bases between. Germline V lookup: CDR1 SEHNR, CDR2 FQNEAQ (reference sequence). This CDR3 region has 12 residues. CDR3 coding DNA: TGTGCCAGCAGCCCAGGGGCAGGTGGTGCTTTCTTT. Protein sequence: CASSPGAGGAFF. The whole variable domain, remainder taken from reference TRBV7-9 and TRBJ1-1, is DTGVSQNPRHKITKRGQNVTFRCDPISEHNRLYWYRQTLGQGPEFLTYFQNEAQLEKSRLLSDRFSAERPKGSFSTLEIQRTEQGDSAMYLCASSPGAGGAFFGQGTRLTVV.

The rearrangement links TRBV19 to TRBJ2-7; TRBD2 agrees at 8 bases. The CDR3 spans 14 residues. Germline V gives CDR1 LNHDA, CDR2 SQIVND (reference sequence). V trimming: 3 bases; J trimming: 0 bases; junction bases outside the gene matches: 1. This CDR3 reads CASSMAGGSYEQYF. The CDR3 DNA reads TGTGCCAGTAGTATGGCGGGGGGCTCCTACGAGCAGTACTTC.

The genes are TRBV27 and TRBJ2-7; tentative D call: TRBD1 (6 bases). This CDR3 has 15 amino acids. Trimming removed 3 bases from V and 2 bases from J, with 14 bases in between. Germline V gene sequence: CDR1 MNHEY, CDR2 SMNVEV (reference sequence). CDR3 sequence reads: CASSLGAGVPYEQYF. In DNA, the CDR3 is TGTGCCAGCAGTTTGGGGGCAGGGGTGCCCTACGAGCAGTACTTC.